This T cell receptor (beta chain) emerged from a study of T cell repertoires in cytomegalovirus infection. Deletions cut 5 bases from V and 5 bases from J, with 7 bases between. Germline V gene data show CDR1 as DFQATT and CDR2 as SNEGSKA (reference sequence). The CDR3 runs to 10 residues. TCRdb re-analysed the reads in MiXCR, keeping a single row per CDR3 protein. The sample includes around 450,000 distinct CDR3 sequences, around 32% of them seen just once. This receptor was obtained from a human donor in good health (CMV status not recorded). Some clones in this sample may be carry-over from other donors' samples. The chain has TRBV20-1 and TRBJ2-7; D not certain. The sequenced sample consisted of PBMCs. The CDR3 DNA follows: TGCAGTGCTGCCATAGACGAGCAGTACTTC. Protein product: CSAAIDEQYF.